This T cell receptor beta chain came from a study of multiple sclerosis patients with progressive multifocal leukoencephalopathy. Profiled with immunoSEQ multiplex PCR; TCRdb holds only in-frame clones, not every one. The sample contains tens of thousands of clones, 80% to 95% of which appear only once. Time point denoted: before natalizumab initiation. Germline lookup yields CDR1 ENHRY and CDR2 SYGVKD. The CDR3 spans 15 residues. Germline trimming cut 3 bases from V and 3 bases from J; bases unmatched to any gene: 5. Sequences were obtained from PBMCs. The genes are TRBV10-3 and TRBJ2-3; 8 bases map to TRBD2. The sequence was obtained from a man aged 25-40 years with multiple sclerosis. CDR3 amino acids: CAISDAGGGTDTQYF. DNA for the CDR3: TGTGCCATCAGTGATGCGGGAGGTGGGACAGATACGCAGTATTTT.